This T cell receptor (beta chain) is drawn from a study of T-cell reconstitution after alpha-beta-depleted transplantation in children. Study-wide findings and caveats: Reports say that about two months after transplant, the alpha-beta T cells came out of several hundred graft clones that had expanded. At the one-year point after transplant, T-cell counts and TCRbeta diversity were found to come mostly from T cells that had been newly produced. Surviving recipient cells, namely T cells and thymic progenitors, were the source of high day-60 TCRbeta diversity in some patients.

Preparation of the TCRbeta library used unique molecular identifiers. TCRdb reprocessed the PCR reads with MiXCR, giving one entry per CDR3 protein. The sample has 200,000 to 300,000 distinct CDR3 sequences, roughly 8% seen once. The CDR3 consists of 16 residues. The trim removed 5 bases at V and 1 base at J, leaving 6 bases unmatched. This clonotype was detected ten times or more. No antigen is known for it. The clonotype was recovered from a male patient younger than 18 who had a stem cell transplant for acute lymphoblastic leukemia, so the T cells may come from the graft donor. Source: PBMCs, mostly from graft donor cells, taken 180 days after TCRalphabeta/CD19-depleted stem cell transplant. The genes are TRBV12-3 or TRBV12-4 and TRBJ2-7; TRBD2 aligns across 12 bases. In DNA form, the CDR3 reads TGTGCCAGCAGTCTAACTAGCGGGGGGAGGTCCTACGAGCAGTACTTC. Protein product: CASSLTSGGRSYEQYF.